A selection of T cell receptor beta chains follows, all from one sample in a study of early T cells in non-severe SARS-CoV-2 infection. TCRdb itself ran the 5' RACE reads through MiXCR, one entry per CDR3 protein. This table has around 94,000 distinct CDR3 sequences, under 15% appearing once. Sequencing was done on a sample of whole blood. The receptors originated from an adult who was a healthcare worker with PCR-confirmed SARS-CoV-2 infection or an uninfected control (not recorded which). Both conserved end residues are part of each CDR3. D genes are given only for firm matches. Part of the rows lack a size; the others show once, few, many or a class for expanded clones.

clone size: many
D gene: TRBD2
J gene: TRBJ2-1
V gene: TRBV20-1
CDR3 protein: CSATLAGVANEQFF

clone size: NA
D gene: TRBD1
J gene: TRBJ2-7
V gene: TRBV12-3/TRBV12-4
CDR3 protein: CASSLARGQSFEQYF

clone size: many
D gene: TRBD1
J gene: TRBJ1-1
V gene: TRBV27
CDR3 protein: CASSRTYRGVVTEAFF

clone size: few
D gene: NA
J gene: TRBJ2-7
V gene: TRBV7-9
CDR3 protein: CASSPPGGIYEQYF

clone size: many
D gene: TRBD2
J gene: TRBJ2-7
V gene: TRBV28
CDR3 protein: CASSLSMASGRAAYEQYF

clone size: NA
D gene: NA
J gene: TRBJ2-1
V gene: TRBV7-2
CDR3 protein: CASSLTRLHNEQFF

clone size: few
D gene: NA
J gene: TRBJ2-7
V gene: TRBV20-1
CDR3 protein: CSARDPVDSYEQYF

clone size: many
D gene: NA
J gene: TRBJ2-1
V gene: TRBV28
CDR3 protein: CASRKSSYNEQFF

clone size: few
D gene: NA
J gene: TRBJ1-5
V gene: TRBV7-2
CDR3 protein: CASSPQGNLNQPQHF

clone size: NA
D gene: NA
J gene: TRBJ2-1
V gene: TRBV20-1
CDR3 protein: CSARAGRSSYNEQFF

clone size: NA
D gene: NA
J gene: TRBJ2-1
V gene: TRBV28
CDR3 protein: CASSSPLPYEQFF

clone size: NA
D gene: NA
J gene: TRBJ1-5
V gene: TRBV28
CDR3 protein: CASRWFSNQPQHF

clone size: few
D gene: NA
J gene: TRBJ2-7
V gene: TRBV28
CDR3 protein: CARLGEFREQYF

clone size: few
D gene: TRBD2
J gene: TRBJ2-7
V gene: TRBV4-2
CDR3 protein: CASSQDQGSGSSEQYF

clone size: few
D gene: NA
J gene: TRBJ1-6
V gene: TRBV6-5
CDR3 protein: CASSTLSYNSPLHF

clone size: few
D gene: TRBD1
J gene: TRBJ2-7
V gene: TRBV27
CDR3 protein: CASSSAGTGSYEQYF

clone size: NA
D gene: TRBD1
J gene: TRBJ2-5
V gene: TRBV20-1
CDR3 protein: CSARSGQGHETQYF

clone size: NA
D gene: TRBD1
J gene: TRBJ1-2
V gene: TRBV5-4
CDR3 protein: CASSSRGTELIYGYTF

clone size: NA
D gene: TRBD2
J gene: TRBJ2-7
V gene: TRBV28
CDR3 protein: CASSTRTSSNEQYF

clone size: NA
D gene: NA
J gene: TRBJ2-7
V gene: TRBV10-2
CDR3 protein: CASSEKGPPPGYEQYF

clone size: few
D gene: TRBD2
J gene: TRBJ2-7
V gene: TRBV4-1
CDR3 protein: CASSQERERYEQYF

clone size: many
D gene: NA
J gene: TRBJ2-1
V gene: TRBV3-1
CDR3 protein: CASSTRSLALGEQFF

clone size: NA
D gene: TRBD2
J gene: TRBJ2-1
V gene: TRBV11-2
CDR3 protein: CASSSIAQLAGSYNEQFF

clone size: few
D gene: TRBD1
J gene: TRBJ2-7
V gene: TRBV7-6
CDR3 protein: CASSSYRDRGYEQYF

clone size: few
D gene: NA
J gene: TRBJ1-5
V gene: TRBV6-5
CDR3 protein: CASSYSRPGYSNQPQHF

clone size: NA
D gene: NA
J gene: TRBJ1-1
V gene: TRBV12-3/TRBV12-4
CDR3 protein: CASSLSQSDEAFF

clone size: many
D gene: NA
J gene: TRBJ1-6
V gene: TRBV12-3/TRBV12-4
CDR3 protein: CASSLKSSYNSPLHF

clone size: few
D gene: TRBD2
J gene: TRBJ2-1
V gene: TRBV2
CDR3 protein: CASSEALAGSSYNEQFF

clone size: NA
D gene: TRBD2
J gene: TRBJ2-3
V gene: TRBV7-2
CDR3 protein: CASSLGGSPPDTQYF

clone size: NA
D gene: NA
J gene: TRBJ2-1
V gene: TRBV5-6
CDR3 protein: CASSYKTGGVF

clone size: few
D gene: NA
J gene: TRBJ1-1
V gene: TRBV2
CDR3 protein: CASSEVGGGNTEAFF

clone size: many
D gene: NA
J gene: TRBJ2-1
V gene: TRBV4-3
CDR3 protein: CASSQDNEQFF

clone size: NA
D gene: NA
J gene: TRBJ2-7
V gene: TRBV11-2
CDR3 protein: CASSEGPHPREQYF

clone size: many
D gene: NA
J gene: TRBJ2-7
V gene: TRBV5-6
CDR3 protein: CASSLVRDISYEQYF

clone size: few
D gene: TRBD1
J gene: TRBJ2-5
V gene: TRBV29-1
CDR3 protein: CSIHDRGRQETQYF